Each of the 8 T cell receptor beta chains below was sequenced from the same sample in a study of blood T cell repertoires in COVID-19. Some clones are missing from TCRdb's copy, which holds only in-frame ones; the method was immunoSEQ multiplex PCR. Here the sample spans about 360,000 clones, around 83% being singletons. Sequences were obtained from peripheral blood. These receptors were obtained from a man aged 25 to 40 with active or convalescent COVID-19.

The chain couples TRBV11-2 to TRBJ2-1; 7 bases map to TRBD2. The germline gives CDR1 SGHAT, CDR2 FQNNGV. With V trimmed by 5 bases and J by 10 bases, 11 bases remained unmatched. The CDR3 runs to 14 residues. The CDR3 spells CASSLGGRGLEQFF. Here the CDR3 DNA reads TGTGCCAGCAGCCTAGGTGGGAGGGGTTTAGAGCAGTTCTTC.

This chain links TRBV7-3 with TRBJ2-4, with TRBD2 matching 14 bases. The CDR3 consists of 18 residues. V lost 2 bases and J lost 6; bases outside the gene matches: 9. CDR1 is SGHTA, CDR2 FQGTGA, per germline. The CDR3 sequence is CASSLERLAGGRGNIQYF. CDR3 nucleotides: TGTGCCAGCAGCTTAGAGAGACTAGCGGGAGGGCGGGGAAACATTCAGTACTTC.

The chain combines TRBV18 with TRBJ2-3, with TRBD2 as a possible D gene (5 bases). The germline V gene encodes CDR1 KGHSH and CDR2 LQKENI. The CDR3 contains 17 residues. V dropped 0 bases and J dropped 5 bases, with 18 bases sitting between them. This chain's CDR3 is CASSPPVLKRSQDTQYF. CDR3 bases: TGTGCCAGCTCACCACCGGTGTTGAAGCGGTCACAAGATACGCAGTATTTT.

The CDR3 is CASSPPRTANTIYF. In DNA, the CDR3 is TGCGCCAGCAGCCCCCCCCGGACAGCAAACACCATATATTTT. The chain combines TRBV4-1 with TRBJ1-3, with D perhaps matching TRBD1 (6 bases). V shed 4 bases and J shed 6 bases, with 13 bases lying between them. The CDR3 runs to 14 residues. Per germline, CDR1 MGHRA and CDR2 YSYEKL.

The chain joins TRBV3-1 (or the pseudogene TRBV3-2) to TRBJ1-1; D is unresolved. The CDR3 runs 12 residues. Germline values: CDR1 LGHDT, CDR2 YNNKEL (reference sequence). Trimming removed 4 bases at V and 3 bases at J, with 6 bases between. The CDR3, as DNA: TGTGCCAGCAGCCGACTAGACACTGAAGCTTTCTTT. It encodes CASSRLDTEAFF.

CDR3 nucleotides: TGCGCCAGCAGCCAGATAGCGGGAGGTCTCTACGAGCAGTACTTC. Its translation: CASSQIAGGLYEQYF. This chain connects TRBV4-3 to TRBJ2-7; 10 nucleotides align to TRBD2. This CDR3 has 15 residues. Germline values: CDR1 LGHNA, CDR2 YSLEER. V gave up 3 bases and J gave up 3 bases; unmatched junction bases: 5.

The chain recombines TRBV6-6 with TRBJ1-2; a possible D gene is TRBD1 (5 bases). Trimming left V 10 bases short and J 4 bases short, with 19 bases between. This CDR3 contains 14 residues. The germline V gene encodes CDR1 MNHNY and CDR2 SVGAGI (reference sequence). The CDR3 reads CATNILAGSYGYTF. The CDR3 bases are TGTGCCACCAACATACTGGCAGGGTCCTATGGCTACACCTTC.

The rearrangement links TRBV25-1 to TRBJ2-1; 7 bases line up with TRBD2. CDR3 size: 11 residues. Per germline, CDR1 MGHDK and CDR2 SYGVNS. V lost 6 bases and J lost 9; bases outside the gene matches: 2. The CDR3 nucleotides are TGTGCCAGCAGAACTAGCGCTGAGCAGTTCTTC. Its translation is CASRTSAEQFF.